The 19 T cell receptor beta chains presented below share a single source sample, sequenced in a study of blood T cells in healthy people across ages (dated by TCRdb to the mid-2010s). The library was generated by 5' RACE. A second PCR of roughly 7 to 12 cycles was run with a J-beta primer mix and a sample-barcoded 5' primer. TCRdb redid the processing of the public reads, applying fastp at Q25 and MiXCR, and retained in-frame beta chains. Entries are consolidated by CDR3 protein sequence, retaining the most common genes and DNA. This sample is represented by around 1,800,000 distinct CDR3 sequences; roughly two fifths of them were singletons. The ten top clones hold 23% of the sample. What was sequenced was blood. The receptors derive from a human donor in good health.

This clonotype appeared a few times. The chain combines TRBV18 with TRBJ1-2; a possible D gene is TRBD1 (6 bases). Deletions cut 4 bases from V and 2 bases from J, with 11 bases between. The length of the CDR3 is 14 residues. Germline CDR1 KGHSH, CDR2 LQKENI. This CDR3 reads CASSRRTENYGYTF. CDR3 in DNA: TGTGCCAGCTCACGGCGGACAGAAAACTATGGCTACACCTTC.

This clonotype was picked up a small number of times. The CDR3 loop is CASNGGVSTNEKLFF. For the CDR3, the DNA is TGCGCCAGCAATGGAGGTGTTTCAACTAATGAAAAACTGTTTTTT. The V and J genes are TRBV5-1 and TRBJ1-4, with D uncertain. This CDR3 has 15 amino acids. V was pared by 6 bases and J by 0 bases, with 12 bases between. Germline CDR1 reads SGHRS; CDR2 reads YFSETQ.

This chain uses TRBV12-3 or TRBV12-4 with TRBJ2-3; 7 bases map to TRBD2. The CDR3 totals 16 residues. Trimming cost V 1 base and J 2 bases; bases outside gene matches: 6. CDR3 nucleotides: TGTGCCAGCAGTTTAGAGGCCACTAGCGTCACAGATACGCAGTATTTT. Translated, it gives CASSLEATSVTDTQYF.

The chain has TRBV7-9 and TRBJ2-7; 8 nucleotides align to TRBD1. CDR1 is SEHNR, CDR2 FQNEAQ, per germline (reference sequence). J gave up 4 bases and V 5 bases, and 10 bases lay outside the gene matches. The CDR3 is 15 amino acids. The CDR3 spells CASSPPQDRGYEQYF. The CDR3, as DNA: TGTGCCAGCAGCCCACCCCAAGACAGGGGTTACGAGCAGTACTTC.

V usage is TRBV7-2 and J usage is TRBJ2-1; 7 bases line up with TRBD1. V shed 5 bases, J shed 6 bases, and the junction held 13 bases outside the gene matches. CDR1 and CDR2 (germline): SGHTA, FQGNSA. This CDR3 contains 16 residues. The CDR3 spells CASSPGGAEPINEQFF. The DNA for the CDR3 is TGTGCCAGCAGCCCAGGGGGAGCGGAGCCCATCAATGAGCAGTTCTTC.

This clonotype was counted a few times. V usage is TRBV3-1 and J usage is TRBJ2-1; D might be TRBD2 (6 bases). Trimming cost V 0 bases and J 7 bases, with 10 bases left between them. CDR3 length: 14 amino acids. The germline V gene has CDR1 LGHDT and CDR2 YNNKEL (reference sequence). CDR3 coding DNA: TGTGCCAGCAGCCAAGATTGGAGGGCGAATGAGCAGTTCTTC. It translates to CASSQDWRANEQFF.

This chain connects TRBV7-8 to TRBJ1-1; D is unclear. The CDR3 sequence is 13 residues long. Germline CDR1 SGHVS, CDR2 FQNEAQ. Trimming stripped 4 bases from V and 3 bases from J, with 9 bases between. CDR3 DNA: TGTGCCAGCAGCTACGGGGTCGACACTGAAGCTTTCTTT. Amino acids: CASSYGVDTEAFF.

This rearrangement joins TRBV20-1 to TRBJ1-5; D is unclear. Per germline, CDR1 DFQATT and CDR2 SNEGSKA (reference sequence). The V and J ends lost 1 base and 9 bases respectively, with 13 bases between them. The CDR3 length is 13 residues. CDR3 DNA sequence: TGCAGTGCTAGAGGCCCGGTGGGAATGCCCCAGCATTTT. Translating it yields CSARGPVGMPQHF.

The DNA for the CDR3 is TGTGCCAGCAGCTTATATCTGGTCCACCAAGAGACCCAGTACTTC. It codes for CASSLYLVHQETQYF. J is TRBJ2-5 and V is TRBV7-9; D not certain. The V and J ends lost 2 bases and 0 bases respectively, with 10 bases between them. CDR1 and CDR2 from the germline V gene are SEHNR and FQNEAQ (reference sequence). The CDR3 is 15 amino acids.

The rearrangement links TRBV3-1 to TRBJ2-2; possible D gene TRBD1, 5 bases. Per the germline V gene, CDR1 is LGHDT and CDR2 is YNNKEL (reference sequence). This CDR3 has 13 amino acids. V shed 7 bases and J shed 1 base, with 7 bases lying between them. The DNA of the CDR3 is TGTGCCAGCAAACAGGAGAACACCGGGGAGCTGTTTTTT. This translates into CASKQENTGELFF.

In DNA, the CDR3 is TGTGCCAGCCACCAGGGGAACTCCTACGAGCAGTACTTC. Protein product: CASHQGNSYEQYF. The rearrangement links TRBV7-9 to TRBJ2-7; weak D call: TRBD1 (6 bases). The germline V gene has CDR1 SEHNR and CDR2 FQNEAQ (reference sequence). The CDR3 consists of 13 residues. Trimming shortened V by 8 bases and J by 0 bases, and 11 bases separated the two germline ends.

This chain joins TRBV15 and TRBJ2-3; D assignment may be TRBD1 or TRBD2 (5 bases each). Between the trimmed V and J ends, which lost 1 base and 6 bases, there was a span of 11 bases. The CDR3 is 14 amino acids. From germline, CDR1 is LNHNV and CDR2 YYDKDF (reference sequence). The CDR3 sequence: CATSRAGPGDTQYF. Here the CDR3 DNA reads TGTGCCACCAGCAGAGCGGGGCCCGGGGATACGCAGTATTTT. Variable domain in full (rest from reference TRBV15 and TRBJ2-3): DAMVIQNPRYQVTQFGKPVTLSCSQTLNHNVMYWYQQKSSQAPKLLFHYYDKDFNNEADTPDNFQSRRPNTSFCFLDIRSPGLGDTAMYLCATSRAGPGDTQYFGPGTRLTVL.

The chain joins TRBV4-1 to TRBJ2-7; tentative D call: TRBD1 (5 bases). This CDR3 has 15 amino acids. Trimming left V 0 bases short and J 1 base short, with 10 bases between. Germline loops: CDR1 MGHRA, CDR2 YSYEKL. The CDR3 nucleotides are TGCGCCAGCAGCCAAGATCCAGCAGGGTCCTACGAGCAGTACTTC. Protein sequence: CASSQDPAGSYEQYF.

This sequence joins TRBV4-2 and TRBJ1-4, with a tentative D call TRBD1 (6 bases). The V end was cut by 2 bases, the J end by 5 bases, with 15 bases between. The length of the CDR3 is 16 residues. Germline CDR1 reads LGHNA; CDR2 reads YNFKEQ. CDR3 sequence reads: CASSQRLGQRNEKLFF. The DNA for the CDR3 is TGTGCCAGCAGCCAACGATTAGGACAGAGAAATGAAAAACTGTTTTTT.

This clonotype was seen repeatedly, ten times or more. In DNA form, the CDR3 reads TGTGCCAGCAGCTCGCCAGGGGGGGCGAATGAGCAGTACTTC. It codes for CASSSPGGANEQYF. The V call is TRBV5-5, the J call TRBJ2-7; D possibly uses TRBD1 or TRBD2 (7 bases each). Trimming left V 3 bases short and J 7 bases short, with 17 bases between. The CDR3 is 14 residues long. Germline CDR1 and CDR2: SGHKS and YYEKEE (reference sequence).

The J gene is TRBJ1-1, the V gene TRBV4-2; D unclear. V was shortened by 2 bases and J by 3 bases, with 19 bases between the two germline ends. The CDR3 is 17 residues long. CDR1 is LGHNA, CDR2 YNFKEQ, per germline. The CDR3 DNA follows: TGTGCCAGCAGCCAAACCATGTCGAATTTTGGTGACACTGAAGCTTTCTTT. Amino acid sequence: CASSQTMSNFGDTEAFF.

V and J are TRBV7-2 and TRBJ2-7; D not certain. Trimming pared 5 bases from V and 3 bases from J, leaving 11 bases between. Germline V gene lookup returns CDR1 SGHTA and CDR2 FQGNSA. The CDR3 is 13 amino acids. For the CDR3, the DNA is TGTGCCAGCAGCCCGAGCCTTTTCTACGAGCAGTACTTC. This sequence encodes CASSPSLFYEQYF.

This clonotype has only a few counts. The rearrangement uses TRBV6-2 or TRBV6-3 and TRBJ2-1, with D possibly called TRBD1 or TRBD2 (5 bases each). This CDR3 comprises 14 residues. The germline V gene encodes CDR1 MNHEY and CDR2 SVGEGT. V gave up 6 bases and J gave up 1 base, with 10 bases separating them. The CDR3 reads CASSRDESYNEQFF. As DNA, the CDR3 is TGTGCCAGCAGCCGGGACGAGTCCTACAATGAGCAGTTCTTC.

This clonotype turned up a few times. The CDR3 spells CASSPNGGGSYEQYF. DNA for the CDR3: TGTGCCAGCAGCCCGAATGGGGGGGGCTCCTACGAGCAGTACTTC. This chain links TRBV7-3 with TRBJ2-7; TRBD2 matches 7 bases. The CDR3 sequence is 15 residues long. Germline loops: CDR1 SGHTA, CDR2 FQGTGA. The V and J ends lost 5 bases and 0 bases, in that order; junction bases with no gene match: 7.